This T cell receptor beta chain was documented in a study of response to subunit inactivated influenza vaccine. Whole-study findings and limits: Authors proposed each seasonal influenza vaccination draws in few new T cells.

On this clonotype: Antigen specificity is unknown.

The germline V gene encodes CDR1 MNHEY and CDR2 SMNVEV (reference sequence). The CDR3 has 16 amino acids. Unmatched junction bases numbered 10, after V lost 6 bases and J lost 4 bases. Via MiXCR, TCRdb re-called the RT-PCR reads, giving one row per CDR3 protein. The data contain 600,000 to 700,000 distinct CDR3 sequences, approximately 14% of them seen just once; the ten biggest clones take up 7.6%. This TCR was sampled from a man aged 50 or older who received an inactivated influenza vaccine. The sequencing here drew on PBMCs from blood, taken roughly 15 days before vaccination. This chain links TRBV27 with TRBJ2-7; 12 nucleotides line up with TRBD1. As DNA, the CDR3 is TGTGCCAGCAGGCGGGGCGGGGGACAGGGGGCATACGAGCAGTACTTC. Translated, it gives CASRRGGGQGAYEQYF.